This TCR beta chain was captured by sequencing in a study of resident and recirculating memory T cells in vitiligo. Study-level results: TCR sequences were not conserved across biopsy sites or patients.

Here immunoSEQ multiplex PCR was the method, and the copy in TCRdb shows in-frame clones only, minus some. Of fewer than 80,000 clones listed, more than 85% are singletons. Germline CDR1 reads MNHNS; CDR2 reads SASEGT. The CDR3 is made up of 15 amino acids. Comment on this clone: Antigen specificity is unknown.

This sequence was found in a male donor with vitiligo. The chain combines TRBV6-1 with TRBJ2-5; TRBD1 is a possible D gene (5 bases). The J call may be faulty, since TRBJ2-7 better matches the DNA end. The sequenced material came from blood. CDR3: CASSDSRGQSYEQYF. In nucleotides, the CDR3 is TGTGCCAGCAGTGATTCAAGGGGCCAATCCTACGAGCAGTACTTC.